The 9 T cell receptor beta chains below were found in one sample sequenced in a study of T cell changes during pregnancy in multiple sclerosis. Data came from immunoSEQ multiplex PCR; TCRdb stores just in-frame clones and leaves some out. Among about 75,000 clones listed, about 93% were seen once. Material: CD4+ T cells from peripheral blood mononuclear cells, obtained after pregnancy. Every receptor here comes from a female donor with multiple sclerosis, enrolled in a pregnancy study.

The rearrangement joins TRBV6-5 to TRBJ1-5; 7 positions match TRBD1. This CDR3 is 14 amino acids long. The germline V gene has CDR1 MNHEY and CDR2 SVGAGI. Unmatched junction bases numbered 8, after V lost 6 bases and J lost 6 bases. CDR3 nucleotides: TGTGCCAGCAGGGCGAGACAGGGAATTCAGCCCCAGCATTTT. Translated: CASRARQGIQPQHF.

The genes are TRBV9 and TRBJ2-3; the D gene is possibly TRBD2 (6 bases). The germline V gene encodes CDR1 SGDLS and CDR2 YYNGEE. The CDR3 covers 13 residues. Deletions cut 5 bases from V and 7 bases from J, with 14 bases between. The CDR3 loop is CASSRTKTHTQYF. The CDR3, as DNA: TGTGCCAGCAGTAGGACTAAGACACATACGCAGTATTTT. The full variable domain, in which reference TRBV9 and TRBJ2-3 provide the parts outside the CDR3, is DSGVTQTPKHLITATGQRVTLRCSPRSGDLSVYWYQQSLDQGLQFLIQYYNGEERAKGNILERFSAQQFPDLHSELNLSSLELGDSALYFCASSRTKTHTQYFGPGTRLTVL.

V gene TRBV28 combines with J gene TRBJ2-2, with TRBD1 matching over 9 bases. Germline loops: CDR1 MDHEN, CDR2 SYDVKM. The trim removed 5 bases at V and 6 bases at J, leaving 4 bases unmatched. This CDR3 comprises 14 residues. The CDR3 DNA is TGTGCCAGCAGTGACAGGGGGTTTGCCGGGGAGCTGTTTTTT. It specifies CASSDRGFAGELFF. The full variable domain, its missing parts supplied by reference TRBV28 and TRBJ2-2, is DVKVTQSSRYLVKRTGEKVFLECVQDMDHENMFWYRQDPGLGLRLIYFSYDVKMKEKGDIPEGYSVSREKKERFSLILESASTNQTSMYLCASSDRGFAGELFFGEGSRLTVL.

The J gene is TRBJ2-3, the V gene TRBV5-6, with D maybe TRBD2 (6 bases). The V gene lost 0 bases and the J gene lost 0 bases, with 14 bases spanning the gap. There are 17 residues in the CDR3. The germline CDR1 and CDR2 sequences are SGHDT and YYEEEE. CDR3 region: CASSLALGLLSTDTQYF. In nucleotides, the CDR3 is TGTGCCAGCAGCTTGGCCTTGGGACTCTTAAGCACAGATACGCAGTATTTT. The full variable domain, its missing parts supplied by reference TRBV5-6 and TRBJ2-3, is DAGVTQSPTHLIKTRGQQVTLRCSPKSGHDTVSWYQQALGQGPQFIFQYYEEEERQRGNFPDRFSGHQFPNYSSELNVNALLLGDSALYLCASSLALGLLSTDTQYFGPGTRLTVL.

V and J are TRBV6-5 and TRBJ2-5, with D possibly matching TRBD1 (6 bases). The germline CDR1 and CDR2 sequences are MNHEY and SVGAGI. This CDR3 is 13 amino acids long. V lost 6 bases and J 2 bases, leaving 10 bases between the germline ends. The CDR3 region is CASSPGTQETQYF. The CDR3 nucleotides read TGTGCCAGCAGCCCCGGGACACAAGAGACCCAGTACTTC.

This chain connects TRBV6-5 to TRBJ1-1, with D perhaps TRBD1 (6 bases). This CDR3 is built from 13 residues. V shed 2 bases and J shed 5 bases, with 9 bases lying between them. Germline assignment: CDR1 MNHEY and CDR2 SVGAGI. The CDR3 region is CASSYGGLTEAFF. The CDR3 DNA reads TGTGCCAGCAGTTACGGGGGCTTGACTGAAGCTTTCTTT.

V usage is TRBV18 and J usage is TRBJ2-7, with a possible D match to TRBD2 (6 bases). The CDR3 runs to 15 residues. Germline loops: CDR1 KGHSH, CDR2 LQKENI. V lost 6 bases, J lost 6 bases, and 21 bases lay in between. The DNA for the CDR3 is TGTGCCAGCTCCGGCGGCGGGACGGCGAGCCGCGAGCAGTACTTC. This codes for CASSGGGTASREQYF.

J is TRBJ2-1 and V is TRBV9; weak D call: TRBD2 (5 bases). With 0 bases removed from V and 6 bases from J, the gap between germline ends came to 7 bases. From germline, CDR1 is SGDLS and CDR2 YYNGEE. The CDR3 consists of 13 residues. The CDR3 DNA is TGTGCCAGCAGCGTAGGAGGGTTCAATGAGCAGTTCTTC. As protein: CASSVGGFNEQFF.

Here the CDR3 reads CASSLTSATDTQYF. CDR3 DNA sequence: TGCGCCAGCAGTCTGACTAGCGCAACAGATACGCAGTATTTT. The rearrangement uses TRBV4-1 and TRBJ2-3, with TRBD2 matching 8 bases. Germline values: CDR1 MGHRA, CDR2 YSYEKL. V dropped 6 bases and J dropped 3; count of bases not matched to a gene: 5. The CDR3 contains 14 residues.